This T cell receptor (beta chain) is from a study of blood T cells in healthy people across ages. The donors, aged about 6 to 95, were healthy Caucasians from Russia. Isolation yielded PBMCs, at least 7 million per sample, in every case. The second PCR ran about 6 to 11 cycles with a sample-barcoded 5' primer and J-beta primers. TCRdb reprocessed the 5' RACE reads via MiXCR and lists one record per CDR3 protein. The table records about 1.8 million distinct CDR3 sequences, 49% of them present only once. In its sample, this clonotype was seen a few times. V lost 7 bases to trimming and J lost 5 bases; unmatched junction nucleotides: 8. This CDR3 has 14 residues.

This sequence joins TRBV12-3 or TRBV12-4 and TRBJ2-1, with 7 bases that match TRBD1. The sequenced material came from blood. This TCR was recovered from a woman between 40 and 50 years old in good health. The CDR3 is CASTRQGGHNEQFF. The CDR3 DNA reads as TGTGCCAGCACCAGACAGGGTGGCCACAATGAGCAGTTCTTC.